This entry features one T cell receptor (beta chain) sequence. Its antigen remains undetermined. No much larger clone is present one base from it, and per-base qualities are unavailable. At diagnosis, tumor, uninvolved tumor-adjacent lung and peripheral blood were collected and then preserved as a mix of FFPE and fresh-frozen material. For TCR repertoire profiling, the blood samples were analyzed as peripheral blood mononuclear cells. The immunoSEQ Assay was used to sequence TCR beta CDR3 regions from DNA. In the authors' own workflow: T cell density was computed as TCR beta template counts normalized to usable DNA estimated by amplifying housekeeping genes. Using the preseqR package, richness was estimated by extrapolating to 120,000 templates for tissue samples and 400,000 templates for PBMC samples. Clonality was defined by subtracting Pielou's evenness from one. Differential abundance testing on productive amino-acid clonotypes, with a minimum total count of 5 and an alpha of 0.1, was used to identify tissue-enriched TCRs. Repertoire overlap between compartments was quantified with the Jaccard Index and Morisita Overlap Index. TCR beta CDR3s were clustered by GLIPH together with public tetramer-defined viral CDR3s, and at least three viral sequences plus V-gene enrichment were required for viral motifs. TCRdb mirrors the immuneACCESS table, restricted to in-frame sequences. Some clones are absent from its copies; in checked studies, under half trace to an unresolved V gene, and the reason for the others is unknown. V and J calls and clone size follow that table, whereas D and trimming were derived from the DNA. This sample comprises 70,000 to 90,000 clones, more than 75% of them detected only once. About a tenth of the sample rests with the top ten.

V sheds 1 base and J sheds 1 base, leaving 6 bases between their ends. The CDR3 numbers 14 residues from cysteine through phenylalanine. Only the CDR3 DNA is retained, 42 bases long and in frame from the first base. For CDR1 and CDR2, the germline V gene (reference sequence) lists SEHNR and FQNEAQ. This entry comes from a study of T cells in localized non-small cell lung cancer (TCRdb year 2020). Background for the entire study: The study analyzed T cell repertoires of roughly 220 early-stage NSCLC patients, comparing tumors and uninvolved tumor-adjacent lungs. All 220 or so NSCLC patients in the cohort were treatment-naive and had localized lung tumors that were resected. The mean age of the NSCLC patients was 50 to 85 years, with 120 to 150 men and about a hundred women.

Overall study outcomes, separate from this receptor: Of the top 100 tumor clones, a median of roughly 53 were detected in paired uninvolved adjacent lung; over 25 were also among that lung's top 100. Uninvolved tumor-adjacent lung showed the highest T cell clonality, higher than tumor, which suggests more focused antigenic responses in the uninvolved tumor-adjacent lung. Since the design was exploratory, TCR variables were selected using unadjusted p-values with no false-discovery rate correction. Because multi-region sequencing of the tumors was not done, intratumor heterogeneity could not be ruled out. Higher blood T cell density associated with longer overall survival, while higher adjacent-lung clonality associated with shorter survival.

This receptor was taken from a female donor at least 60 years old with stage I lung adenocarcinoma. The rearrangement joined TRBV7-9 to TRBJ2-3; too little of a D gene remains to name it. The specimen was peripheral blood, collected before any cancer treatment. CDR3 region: CASSLGWGTDTQYF. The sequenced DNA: TGTGCCAGCAGCTTAGGGTGGGGCACAGATACGCAGTATTTT.